The clone carrying this T cell receptor (beta chain) was detected a few times. Each patient presented with locally advanced or metastatic urothelial carcinoma. This specimen comes from a study of PD-L1 blockade in urothelial cancer. Study at large: As for prior chemotherapy regimens, patients had received 0 to 3. Analysis of the blood was performed 3 weeks (second dose) and 6 weeks after treatment start.

The CDR3 sequence is 16 residues long. V lost 3 bases to trimming and J lost 5 bases; unmatched junction nucleotides: 13. CDR1 is SGHRS, CDR2 YFSETQ, per germline. Data came from immunoSEQ multiplex PCR; TCRdb stores just in-frame clones and leaves some out. The sample yields roughly 84,000 clones, around 76% seen once. The TCR sequence derives from a man in his sixties or seventies with urothelial cancer. The sample in question was PBMCs, obtained around atezolizumab (anti-PD-L1) treatment. The rearrangement joins TRBV5-1 to TRBJ2-5; 7 bases line up with TRBD1. The CDR3 DNA is TGCGCCAGCAGCTCTACCAAAGACAGGGTAATGGAGACCCAGTACTTC. Amino acids: CASSSTKDRVMETQYF. Together with reference TRBV5-1 and TRBJ2-5, the CDR3 gives the full variable domain: KAGVTQTPRYLIKTRGQQVTLSCSPISGHRSVSWYQQTPGQGLQFLFEYFSETQRNKGNFPGRFSGRQFSNSRSEMNVSTLELGDSALYLCASSSTKDRVMETQYFGPGTRLLVL.